One T cell receptor (beta chain) is described in this entry. The data were obtained in a study of blood T cell repertoires in COVID-19. Profiled with immunoSEQ multiplex PCR; TCRdb holds only in-frame clones, not every one. This sample yields fewer than 200,000 clones, of which about 85% are seen a single time; around 5% belongs to the top ten. The CDR3 loop spans 13 amino acids. Deletions cut 5 bases from V and 1 base from J, with 9 bases between. Looked up from germline, CDR1 is SGHNT and CDR2 is YYREEE (reference sequence). The chain couples TRBV5-4 to TRBJ1-1; tentatively, D is TRBD1 (5 bases). The sequenced sample consisted of peripheral blood. This clonotype was sampled from a woman aged 45-60 years with COVID-19, enrolled during active disease. CDR3 sequence: CASRMGGNTEAFF. CDR3 nucleotide sequence: TGTGCCAGCAGGATGGGGGGGAACACTGAAGCTTTCTTT.